This T cell receptor beta chain was identified in a study of blood T cell repertoires in COVID-19. With 5 bases clipped from V and 6 bases from J, the junction kept 4 bases outside the gene matches. The CDR3 sequence is 14 residues long. CDR1 is MDHEN, CDR2 SYDVKM, per germline. The method was immunoSEQ multiplex PCR; TCRdb's version includes in-frame clones alone and lacks a portion of them. In the table there are 75,000 to 80,000 clones, about 87% of which are singletons. The sequence came from a human donor in a cohort sampled during active COVID-19. The chain employs TRBV28 and TRBJ2-2; 9 bases agree with TRBD1. The sequencing input was peripheral blood. The DNA of the CDR3 is TGTGCCAGCAGTCCCTGGGACAGGGCCGGGGAGCTGTTTTTT. It codes for CASSPWDRAGELFF.